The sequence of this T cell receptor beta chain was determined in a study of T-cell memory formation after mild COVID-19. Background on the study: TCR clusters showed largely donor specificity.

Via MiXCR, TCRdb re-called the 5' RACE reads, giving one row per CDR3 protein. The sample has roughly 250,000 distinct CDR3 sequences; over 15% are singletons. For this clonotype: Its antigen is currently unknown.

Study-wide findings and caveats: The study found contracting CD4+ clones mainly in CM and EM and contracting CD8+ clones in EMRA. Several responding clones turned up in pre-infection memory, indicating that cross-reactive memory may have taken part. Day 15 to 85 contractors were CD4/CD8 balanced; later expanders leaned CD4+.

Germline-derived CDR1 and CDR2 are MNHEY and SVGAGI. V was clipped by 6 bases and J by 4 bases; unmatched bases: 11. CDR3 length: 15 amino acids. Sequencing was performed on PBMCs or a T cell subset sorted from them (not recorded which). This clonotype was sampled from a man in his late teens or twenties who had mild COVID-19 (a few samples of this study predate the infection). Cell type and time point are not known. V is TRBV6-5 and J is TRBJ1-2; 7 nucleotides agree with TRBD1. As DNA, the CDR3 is TGTGCCAGCAGCCGTAATCCGGGACAGCTCTATGGCTACACCTTC. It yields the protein CASSRNPGQLYGYTF.